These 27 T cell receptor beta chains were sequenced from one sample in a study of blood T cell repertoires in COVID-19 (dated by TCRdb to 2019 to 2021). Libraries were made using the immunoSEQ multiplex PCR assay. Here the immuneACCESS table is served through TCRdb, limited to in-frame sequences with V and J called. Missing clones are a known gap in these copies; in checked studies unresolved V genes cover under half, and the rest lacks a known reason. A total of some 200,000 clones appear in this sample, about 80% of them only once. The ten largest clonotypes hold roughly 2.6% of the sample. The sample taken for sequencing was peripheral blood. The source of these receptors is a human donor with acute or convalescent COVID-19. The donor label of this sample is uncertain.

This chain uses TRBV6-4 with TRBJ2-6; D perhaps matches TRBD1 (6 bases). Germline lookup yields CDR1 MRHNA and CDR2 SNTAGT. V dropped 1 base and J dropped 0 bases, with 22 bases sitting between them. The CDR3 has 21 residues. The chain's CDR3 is CASSDFISVDSFFSGANVLTF. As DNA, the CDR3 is TGTGCCAGCAGTGACTTTATTTCCGTGGACAGCTTCTTCTCTGGGGCCAACGTCCTGACTTTC.

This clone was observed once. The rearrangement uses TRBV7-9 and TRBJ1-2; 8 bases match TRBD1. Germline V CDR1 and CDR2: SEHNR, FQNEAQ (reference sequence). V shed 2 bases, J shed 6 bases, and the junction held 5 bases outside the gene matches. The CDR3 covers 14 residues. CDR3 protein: CASSLSRTGNGYTF. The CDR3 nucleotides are TGTGCCAGCAGCTTAAGCAGGACAGGGAATGGCTACACCTTC.

CDR3 loop: CAWSADSGNSPLHF. In DNA form, the CDR3 reads TGTGCCTGGAGTGCGGACAGTGGAAATTCACCCCTCCACTTT. This chain uses TRBV30 with TRBJ1-6; a possible D gene is TRBD1 (6 bases). The CDR3 extends over 14 amino acids. Germline V lookup: CDR1 GTSNPN, CDR2 SVGIG (reference sequence). With 1 base removed from V and 7 bases from J, the gap between germline ends came to 11 bases.

Written as DNA, the CDR3 is TGTGCCAGCAGTTTACATGGGGCTCAGCCCCAGCATTTT. It is translated as CASSLHGAQPQHF. This chain links TRBV27 with TRBJ1-5; D might be TRBD1 (5 bases). Trimming shortened V by 2 bases and J by 6 bases, and 8 bases separated the two germline ends. CDR1 and CDR2 (germline): MNHEY, SMNVEV (reference sequence). CDR3 length: 13 amino acids.

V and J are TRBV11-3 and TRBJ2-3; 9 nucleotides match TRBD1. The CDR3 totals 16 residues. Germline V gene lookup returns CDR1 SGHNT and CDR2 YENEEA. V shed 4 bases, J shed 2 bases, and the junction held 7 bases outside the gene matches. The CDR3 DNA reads TGTGCCAGCAGCTCGCCGGACAGGGGATCCACAGATACGCAGTATTTT. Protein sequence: CASSSPDRGSTDTQYF.

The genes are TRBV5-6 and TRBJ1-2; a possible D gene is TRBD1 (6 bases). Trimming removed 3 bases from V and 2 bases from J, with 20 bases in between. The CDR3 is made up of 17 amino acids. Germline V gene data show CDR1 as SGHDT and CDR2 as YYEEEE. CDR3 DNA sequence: TGTGCCAGCAGCTCGATTTCGTACAGGGCCGGGAACTATGGCTACACCTTC. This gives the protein CASSSISYRAGNYGYTF.

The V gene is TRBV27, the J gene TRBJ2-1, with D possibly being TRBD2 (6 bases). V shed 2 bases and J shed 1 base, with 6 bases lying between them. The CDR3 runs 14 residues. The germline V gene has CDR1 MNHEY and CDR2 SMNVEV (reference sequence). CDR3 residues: CASSLAGSYNEQFF. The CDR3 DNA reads TGTGCCAGCAGTTTAGCGGGATCCTACAATGAGCAGTTCTTC.

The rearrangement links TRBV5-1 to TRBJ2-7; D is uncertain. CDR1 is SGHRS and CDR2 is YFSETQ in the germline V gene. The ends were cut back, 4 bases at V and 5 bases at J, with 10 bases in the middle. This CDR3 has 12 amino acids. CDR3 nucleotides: TGCGCCAGCAGCCTACCCCAGGACGAGCAGTACTTC. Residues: CASSLPQDEQYF.

The CDR3 coding sequence is TGTGCCAGTAGTATAGGGACTAGCGAGCCGCAGTATTTT. This gives the protein CASSIGTSEPQYF. The chain joins TRBV19 to TRBJ2-3; 9 bases map to TRBD2. The germline CDR1 and CDR2 sequences are LNHDA and SQIVND (reference sequence). This CDR3 has 13 amino acids. V shed 1 base, J shed 10 bases, and the junction held 3 bases outside the gene matches.

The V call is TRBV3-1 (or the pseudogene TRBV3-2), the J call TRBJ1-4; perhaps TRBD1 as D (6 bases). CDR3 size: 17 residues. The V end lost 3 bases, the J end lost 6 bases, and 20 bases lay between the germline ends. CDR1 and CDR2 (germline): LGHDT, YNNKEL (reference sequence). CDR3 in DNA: TGTGCCAGCAGCCATGTTAGCCTGACAGGCTCAGATGAAAAACTGTTTTTT. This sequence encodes CASSHVSLTGSDEKLFF.

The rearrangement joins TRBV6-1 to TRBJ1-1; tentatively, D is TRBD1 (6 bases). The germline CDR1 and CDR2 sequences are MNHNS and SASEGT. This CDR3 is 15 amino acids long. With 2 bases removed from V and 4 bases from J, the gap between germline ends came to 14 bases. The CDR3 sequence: CASSEMGQGGTEAFF. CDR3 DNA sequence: TGTGCCAGCAGTGAAATGGGCCAAGGGGGCACTGAAGCTTTCTTT.

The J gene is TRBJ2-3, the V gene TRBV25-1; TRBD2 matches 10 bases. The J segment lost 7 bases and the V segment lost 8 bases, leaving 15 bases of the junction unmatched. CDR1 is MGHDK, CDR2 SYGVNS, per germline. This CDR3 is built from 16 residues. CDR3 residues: CASSPPQRGGGNTQYF. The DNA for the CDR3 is TGTGCCAGCTCTCCGCCCCAGCGGGGGGGCGGAAATACGCAGTATTTT.

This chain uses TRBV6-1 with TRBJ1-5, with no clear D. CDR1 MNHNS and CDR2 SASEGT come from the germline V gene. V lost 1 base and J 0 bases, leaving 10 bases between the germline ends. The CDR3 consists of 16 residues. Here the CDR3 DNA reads TGTGCCAGCAGTGAAGGGGCCAGTTATAGCAATCAGCCCCAGCATTTT. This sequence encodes CASSEGASYSNQPQHF.

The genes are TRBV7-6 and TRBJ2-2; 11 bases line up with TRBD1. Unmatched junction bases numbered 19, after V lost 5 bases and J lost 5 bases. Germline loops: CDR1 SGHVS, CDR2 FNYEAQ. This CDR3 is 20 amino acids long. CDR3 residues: CASSRSQPSGTGGHTGELFF. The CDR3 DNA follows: TGTGCCAGCAGCCGAAGCCAGCCCTCCGGGACAGGGGGTCATACCGGGGAGCTGTTTTTT.

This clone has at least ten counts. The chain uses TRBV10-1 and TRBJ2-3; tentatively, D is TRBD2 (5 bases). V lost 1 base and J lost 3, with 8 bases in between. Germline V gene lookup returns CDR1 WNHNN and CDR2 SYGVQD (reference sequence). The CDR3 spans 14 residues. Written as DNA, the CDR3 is TGCGCCAGCAGTGAGTTTGGGAGTACAGATACGCAGTATTTT. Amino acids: CASSEFGSTDTQYF.

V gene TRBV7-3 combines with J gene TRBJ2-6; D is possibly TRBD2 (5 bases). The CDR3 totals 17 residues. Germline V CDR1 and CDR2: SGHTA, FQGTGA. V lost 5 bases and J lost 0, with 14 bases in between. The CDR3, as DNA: TGTGCCAGCAGCCCTATAACGGGGAACTCTGGGGCCAACGTCCTGACTTTC. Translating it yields CASSPITGNSGANVLTF.

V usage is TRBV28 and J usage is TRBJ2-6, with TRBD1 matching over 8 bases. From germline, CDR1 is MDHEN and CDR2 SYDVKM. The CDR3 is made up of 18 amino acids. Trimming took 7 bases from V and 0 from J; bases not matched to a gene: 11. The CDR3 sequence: CASTQPGQAASGANVLTF. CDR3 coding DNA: TGTGCCAGCACCCAACCGGGACAGGCCGCCTCTGGGGCCAACGTCCTGACTTTC.

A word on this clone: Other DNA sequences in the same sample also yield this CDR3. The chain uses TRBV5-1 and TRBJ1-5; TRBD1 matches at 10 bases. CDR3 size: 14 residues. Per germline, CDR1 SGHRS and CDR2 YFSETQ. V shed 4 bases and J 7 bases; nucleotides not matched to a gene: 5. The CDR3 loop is CASSGGQGEQPQHF. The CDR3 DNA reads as TGCGCCAGCAGCGGTGGACAGGGGGAACAGCCCCAGCATTTT.

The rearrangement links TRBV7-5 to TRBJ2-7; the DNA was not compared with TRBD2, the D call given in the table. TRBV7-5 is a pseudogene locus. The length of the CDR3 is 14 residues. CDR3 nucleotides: TGTGCCAGAAGCCCCGGCGGGGGGGGTGTCGAGCAGTACTTC. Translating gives CARSPGGGGVEQYF.

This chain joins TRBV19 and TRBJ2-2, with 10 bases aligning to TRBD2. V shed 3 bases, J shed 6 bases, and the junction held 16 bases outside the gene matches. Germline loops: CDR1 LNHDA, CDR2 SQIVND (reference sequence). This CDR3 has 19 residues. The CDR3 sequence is CASSMTAGAASGSPGELFF. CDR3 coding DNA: TGTGCCAGTAGTATGACGGCCGGTGCGGCTAGCGGGAGCCCCGGGGAGCTGTTTTTT.

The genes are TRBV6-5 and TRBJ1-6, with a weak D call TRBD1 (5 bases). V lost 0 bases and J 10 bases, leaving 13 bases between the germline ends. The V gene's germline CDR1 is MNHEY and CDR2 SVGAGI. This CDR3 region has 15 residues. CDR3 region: CASSYSNQGGSPLHF. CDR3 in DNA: TGTGCCAGCAGTTACTCGAACCAGGGAGGGTCACCCCTCCACTTT.

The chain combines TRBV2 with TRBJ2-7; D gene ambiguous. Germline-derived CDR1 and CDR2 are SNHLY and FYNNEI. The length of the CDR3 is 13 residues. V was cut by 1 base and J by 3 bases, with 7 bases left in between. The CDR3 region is CASSEGRYYEQYF. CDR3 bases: TGTGCCAGCAGTGAAGGCAGGTACTACGAGCAGTACTTC. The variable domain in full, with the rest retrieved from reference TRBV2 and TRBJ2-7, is EPEVTQTPSHQVTQMGQEVILRCVPISNHLYFYWYRQILGQKVEFLVSFYNNEISEKSEIFDDQFSVERPDGSNFTLKIRSTKLEDSAMYFCASSEGRYYEQYFGPGTRLTVT.

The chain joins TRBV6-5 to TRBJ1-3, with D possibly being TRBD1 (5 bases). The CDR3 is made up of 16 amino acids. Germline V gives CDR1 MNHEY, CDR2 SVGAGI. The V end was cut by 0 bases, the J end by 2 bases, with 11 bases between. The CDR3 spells CASSYSREPAGNTIYF. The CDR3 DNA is TGTGCCAGCAGTTACTCCAGGGAACCGGCTGGAAACACCATATATTTT.

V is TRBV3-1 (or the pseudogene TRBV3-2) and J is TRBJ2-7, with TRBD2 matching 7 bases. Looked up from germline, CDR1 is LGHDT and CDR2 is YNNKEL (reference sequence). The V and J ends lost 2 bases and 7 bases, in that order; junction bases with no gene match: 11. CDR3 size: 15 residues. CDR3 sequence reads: CASSQSGLGEGEQYF. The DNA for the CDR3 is TGTGCCAGCAGCCAATCGGGTCTTGGGGAGGGAGAGCAGTACTTC.

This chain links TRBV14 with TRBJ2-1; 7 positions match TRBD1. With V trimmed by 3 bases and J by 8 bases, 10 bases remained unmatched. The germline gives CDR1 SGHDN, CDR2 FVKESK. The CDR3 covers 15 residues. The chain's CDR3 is CASSHSGGGADEQFF. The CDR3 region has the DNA TGTGCCAGCAGCCACTCAGGGGGTGGGGCGGATGAGCAGTTCTTC. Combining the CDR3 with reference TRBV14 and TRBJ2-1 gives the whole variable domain EAGVTQFPSHSVIEKGQTVTLRCDPISGHDNLYWYRRVMGKEIKFLLHFVKESKQDESGMPNNRFLAERTGGTYSTLKVQPAELEDSGVYFCASSHSGGGADEQFFGPGTRLTVL.

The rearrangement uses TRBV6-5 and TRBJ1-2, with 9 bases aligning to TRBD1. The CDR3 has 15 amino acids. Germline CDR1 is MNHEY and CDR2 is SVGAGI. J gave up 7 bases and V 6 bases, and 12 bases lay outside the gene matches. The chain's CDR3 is CASSPGQGARFGYTF. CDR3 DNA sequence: TGTGCCAGCAGCCCGGGACAGGGCGCGAGGTTTGGCTACACCTTC.

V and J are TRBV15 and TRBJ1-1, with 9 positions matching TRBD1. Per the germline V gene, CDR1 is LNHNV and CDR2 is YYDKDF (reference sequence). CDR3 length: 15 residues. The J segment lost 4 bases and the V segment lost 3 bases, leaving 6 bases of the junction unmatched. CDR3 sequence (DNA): TGTGCCACCAGCAGGGCCGGACAGGGGTCCACTGAAGCTTTCTTT. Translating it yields CATSRAGQGSTEAFF.